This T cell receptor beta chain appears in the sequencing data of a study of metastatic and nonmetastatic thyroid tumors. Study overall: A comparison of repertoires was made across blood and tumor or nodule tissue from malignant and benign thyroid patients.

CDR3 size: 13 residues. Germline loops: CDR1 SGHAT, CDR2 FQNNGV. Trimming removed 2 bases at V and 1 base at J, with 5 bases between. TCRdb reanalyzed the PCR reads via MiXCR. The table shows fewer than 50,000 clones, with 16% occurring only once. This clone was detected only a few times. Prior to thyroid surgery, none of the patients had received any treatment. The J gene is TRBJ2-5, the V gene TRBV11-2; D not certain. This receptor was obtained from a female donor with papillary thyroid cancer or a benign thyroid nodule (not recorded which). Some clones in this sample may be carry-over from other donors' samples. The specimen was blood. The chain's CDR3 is CASSLSPQETQYF. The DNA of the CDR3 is TGTGCCAGCAGCTTATCTCCCCAAGAGACCCAGTACTTC.